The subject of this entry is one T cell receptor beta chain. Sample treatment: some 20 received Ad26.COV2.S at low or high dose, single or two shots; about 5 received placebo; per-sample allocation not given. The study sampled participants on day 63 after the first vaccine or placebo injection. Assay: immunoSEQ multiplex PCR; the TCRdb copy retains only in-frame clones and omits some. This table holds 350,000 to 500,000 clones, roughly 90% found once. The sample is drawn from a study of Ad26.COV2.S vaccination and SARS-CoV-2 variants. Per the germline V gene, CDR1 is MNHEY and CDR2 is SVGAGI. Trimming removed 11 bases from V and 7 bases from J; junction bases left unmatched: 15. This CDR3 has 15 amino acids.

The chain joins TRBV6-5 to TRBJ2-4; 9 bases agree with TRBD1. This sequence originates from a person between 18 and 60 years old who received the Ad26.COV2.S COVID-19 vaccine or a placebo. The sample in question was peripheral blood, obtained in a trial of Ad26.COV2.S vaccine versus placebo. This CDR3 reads CAASPKGQGGNIQYF. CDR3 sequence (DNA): TGTGCCGCCAGCCCCAAGGGACAGGGCGGGAACATTCAGTACTTC.